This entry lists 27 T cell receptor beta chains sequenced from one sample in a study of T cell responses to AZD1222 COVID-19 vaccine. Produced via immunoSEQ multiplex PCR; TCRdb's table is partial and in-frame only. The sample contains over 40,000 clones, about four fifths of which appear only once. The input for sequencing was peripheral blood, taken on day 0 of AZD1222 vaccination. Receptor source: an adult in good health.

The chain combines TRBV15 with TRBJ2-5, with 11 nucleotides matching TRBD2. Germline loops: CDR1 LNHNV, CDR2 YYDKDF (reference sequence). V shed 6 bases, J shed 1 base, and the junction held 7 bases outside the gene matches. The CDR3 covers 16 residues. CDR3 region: CATRATSGRAQETQYF. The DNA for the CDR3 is TGTGCCACCAGAGCCACTAGCGGGAGAGCCCAAGAGACCCAGTACTTC.

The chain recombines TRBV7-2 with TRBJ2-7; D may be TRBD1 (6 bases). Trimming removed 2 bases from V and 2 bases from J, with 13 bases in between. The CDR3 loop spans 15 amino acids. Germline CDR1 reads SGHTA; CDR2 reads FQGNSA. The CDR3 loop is CASSLTGLVAYEQYF. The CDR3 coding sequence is TGTGCCAGCAGCTTAACAGGGTTAGTAGCCTACGAGCAGTACTTC.

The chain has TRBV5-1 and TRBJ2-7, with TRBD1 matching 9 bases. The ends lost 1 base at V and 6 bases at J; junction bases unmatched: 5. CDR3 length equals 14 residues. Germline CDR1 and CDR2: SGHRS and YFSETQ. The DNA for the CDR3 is TGCGCCAGCAGCTTGCTGGACAGGGGCGGCGAGCAGTACTTC. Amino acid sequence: CASSLLDRGGEQYF.

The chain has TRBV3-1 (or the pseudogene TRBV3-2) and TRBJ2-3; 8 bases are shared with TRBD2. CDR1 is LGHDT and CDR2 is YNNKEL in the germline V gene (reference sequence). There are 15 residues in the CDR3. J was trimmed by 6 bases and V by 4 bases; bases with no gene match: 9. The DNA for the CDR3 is TGTGCCAGCAGCCCACTAGCGGTCCGAGGGGATACGCAGTATTTT. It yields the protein CASSPLAVRGDTQYF.

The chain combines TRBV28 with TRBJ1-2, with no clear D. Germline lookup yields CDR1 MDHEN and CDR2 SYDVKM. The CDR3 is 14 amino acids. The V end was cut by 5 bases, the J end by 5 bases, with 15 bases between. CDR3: CASSPGQARYGYTF. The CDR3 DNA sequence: TGTGCCAGCAGTCCGGGCCAGGCGAGATATGGCTACACCTTC.

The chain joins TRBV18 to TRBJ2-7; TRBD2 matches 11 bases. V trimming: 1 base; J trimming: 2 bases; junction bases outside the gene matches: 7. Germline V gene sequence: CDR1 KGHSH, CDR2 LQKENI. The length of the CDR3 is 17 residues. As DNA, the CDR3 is TGTGCCAGCTCACCACGGGGTACTAGCGGGAGCGCCTACGAGCAGTACTTC. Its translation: CASSPRGTSGSAYEQYF.

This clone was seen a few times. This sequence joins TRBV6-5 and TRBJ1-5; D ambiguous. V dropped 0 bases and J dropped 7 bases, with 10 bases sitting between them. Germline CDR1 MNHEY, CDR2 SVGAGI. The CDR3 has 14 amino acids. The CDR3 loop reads CASSYSPSEQPQHF. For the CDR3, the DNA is TGTGCCAGCAGTTACTCCCCCTCGGAACAGCCCCAGCATTTT.

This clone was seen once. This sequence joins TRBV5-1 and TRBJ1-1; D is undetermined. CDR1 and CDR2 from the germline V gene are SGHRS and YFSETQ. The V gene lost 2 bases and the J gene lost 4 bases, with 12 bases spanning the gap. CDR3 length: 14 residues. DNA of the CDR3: TGCGCCAGCAGCTTACGCGGTCGAGGCACTGAAGCTTTCTTT. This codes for CASSLRGRGTEAFF.

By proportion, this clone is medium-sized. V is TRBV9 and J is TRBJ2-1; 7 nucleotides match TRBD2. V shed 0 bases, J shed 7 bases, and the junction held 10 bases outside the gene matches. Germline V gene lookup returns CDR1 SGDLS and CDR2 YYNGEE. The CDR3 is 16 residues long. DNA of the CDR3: TGTGCCAGCAGCGTAGCAGGTAGCGGGTCCTTAAATGAGCAGTTCTTC. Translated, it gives CASSVAGSGSLNEQFF.

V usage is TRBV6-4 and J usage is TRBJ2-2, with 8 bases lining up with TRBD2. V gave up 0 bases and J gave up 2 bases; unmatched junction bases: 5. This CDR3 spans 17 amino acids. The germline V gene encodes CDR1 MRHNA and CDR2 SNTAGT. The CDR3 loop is CASSDSLTSGNTGELFF. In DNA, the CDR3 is TGTGCCAGCAGTGACTCCCTTACTAGCGGAAACACCGGGGAGCTGTTTTTT.

This CDR3 reads CASSLQGRGHTGELFF. CDR3 sequence (DNA): TGTGCCAGCAGTTTACAGGGCAGGGGGCACACCGGGGAGCTGTTTTTT. The chain links TRBV28 to TRBJ2-2, with 8 nucleotides matching TRBD1. CDR1 and CDR2 (germline): MDHEN, SYDVKM. This CDR3 is built from 16 residues. The V and J ends lost 2 bases and 3 bases, in that order; junction bases with no gene match: 5.

This CDR3 is CASSLDSPQEKLFF. The CDR3 nucleotides are TGTGCCAGCAGTTTAGATTCCCCTCAGGAAAAACTGTTTTTT. The chain is built from TRBV28 and TRBJ1-4; D remains ambiguous. Germline CDR1 reads MDHEN; CDR2 reads SYDVKM. V was shortened by 2 bases and J by 8 bases, with 12 bases between the two germline ends. The CDR3 sequence is 14 residues long.

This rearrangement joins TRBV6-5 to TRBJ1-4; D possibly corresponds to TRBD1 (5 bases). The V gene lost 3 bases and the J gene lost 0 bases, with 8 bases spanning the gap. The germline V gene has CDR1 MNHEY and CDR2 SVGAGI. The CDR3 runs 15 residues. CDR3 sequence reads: CASSYGAATNEKLFF. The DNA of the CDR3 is TGTGCCAGCAGTTATGGGGCCGCAACTAATGAAAAACTGTTTTTT.

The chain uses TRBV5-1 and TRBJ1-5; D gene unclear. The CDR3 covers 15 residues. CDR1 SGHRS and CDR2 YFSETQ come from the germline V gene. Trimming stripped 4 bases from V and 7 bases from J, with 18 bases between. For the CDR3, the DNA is TGCGCCAGCAGCCCAAGGGTCGGGGTAGGACAGCCCCAGCATTTT. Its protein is CASSPRVGVGQPQHF.

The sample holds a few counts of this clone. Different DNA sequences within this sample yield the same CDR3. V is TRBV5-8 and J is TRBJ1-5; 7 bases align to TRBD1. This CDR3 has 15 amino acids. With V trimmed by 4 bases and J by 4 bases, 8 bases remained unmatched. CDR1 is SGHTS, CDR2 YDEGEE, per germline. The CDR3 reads CASSPGQKVNQPQHF. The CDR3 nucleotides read TGTGCCAGCAGCCCGGGACAGAAAGTTAATCAGCCCCAGCATTTT.

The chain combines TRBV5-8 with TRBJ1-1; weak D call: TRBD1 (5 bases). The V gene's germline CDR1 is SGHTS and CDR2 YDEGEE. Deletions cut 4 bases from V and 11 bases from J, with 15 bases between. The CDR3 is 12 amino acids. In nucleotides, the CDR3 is TGTGCCAGCAGCCTGCGGGGGGAGAAGGCTTTCTTT. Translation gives CASSLRGEKAFF.

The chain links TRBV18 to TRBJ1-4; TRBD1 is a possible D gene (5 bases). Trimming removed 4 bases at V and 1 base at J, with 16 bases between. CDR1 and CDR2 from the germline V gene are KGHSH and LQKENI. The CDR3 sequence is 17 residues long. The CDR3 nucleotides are TGTGCCAGCTCACAGGACGCAGGGCTGGGAACTAATGAAAAACTGTTTTTT. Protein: CASSQDAGLGTNEKLFF.

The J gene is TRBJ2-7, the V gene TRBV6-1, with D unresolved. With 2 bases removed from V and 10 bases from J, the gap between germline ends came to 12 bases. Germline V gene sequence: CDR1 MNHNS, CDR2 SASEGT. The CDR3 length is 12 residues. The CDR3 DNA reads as TGTGCCAGCAGTGAACAGGAAAGCGAACAGTACTTC. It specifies CASSEQESEQYF.

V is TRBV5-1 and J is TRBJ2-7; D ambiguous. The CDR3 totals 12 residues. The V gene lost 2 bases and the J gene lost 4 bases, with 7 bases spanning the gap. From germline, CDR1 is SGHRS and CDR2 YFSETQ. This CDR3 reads CASSLDRYEQYF. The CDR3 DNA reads TGCGCCAGCAGCTTAGACCGGTACGAGCAGTACTTC.

The chain's CDR3 is CASSLGGQGRSTGELFF. Written as DNA, the CDR3 is TGCGCCAGCAGCTTGGGGGGGCAGGGTCGATCCACCGGGGAGCTGTTTTTT. This chain connects TRBV5-1 to TRBJ2-2, with D possibly being TRBD1 (6 bases). The V end was cut by 0 bases, the J end by 4 bases, with 16 bases between. CDR1 SGHRS and CDR2 YFSETQ come from the germline V gene. This CDR3 region has 17 residues. Filled out from reference TRBV5-1 and TRBJ2-2, the complete variable domain reads KAGVTQTPRYLIKTRGQQVTLSCSPISGHRSVSWYQQTPGQGLQFLFEYFSETQRNKGNFPGRFSGRQFSNSRSEMNVSTLELGDSALYLCASSLGGQGRSTGELFFGEGSRLTVL.

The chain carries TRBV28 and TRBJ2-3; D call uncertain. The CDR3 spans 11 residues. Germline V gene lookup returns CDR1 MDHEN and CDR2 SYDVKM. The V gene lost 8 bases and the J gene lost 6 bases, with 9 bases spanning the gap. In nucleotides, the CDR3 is TGTGCCAGCCTCAGTCTGGATACGCAGTATTTT. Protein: CASLSLDTQYF.

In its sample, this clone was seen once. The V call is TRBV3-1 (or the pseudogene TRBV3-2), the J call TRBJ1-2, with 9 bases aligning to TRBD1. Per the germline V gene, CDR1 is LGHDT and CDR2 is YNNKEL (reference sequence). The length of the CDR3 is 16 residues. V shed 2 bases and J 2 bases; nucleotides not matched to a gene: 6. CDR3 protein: CASSQSYRGPNYGYTF. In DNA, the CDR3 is TGTGCCAGCAGCCAAAGTTACAGGGGGCCCAACTATGGCTACACCTTC.

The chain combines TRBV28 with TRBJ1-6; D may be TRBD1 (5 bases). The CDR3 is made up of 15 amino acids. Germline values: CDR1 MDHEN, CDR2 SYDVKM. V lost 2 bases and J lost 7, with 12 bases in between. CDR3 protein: CASSLEQAWNSPLHF. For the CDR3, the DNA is TGTGCCAGCAGTTTAGAACAGGCGTGGAATTCACCCCTCCACTTT.

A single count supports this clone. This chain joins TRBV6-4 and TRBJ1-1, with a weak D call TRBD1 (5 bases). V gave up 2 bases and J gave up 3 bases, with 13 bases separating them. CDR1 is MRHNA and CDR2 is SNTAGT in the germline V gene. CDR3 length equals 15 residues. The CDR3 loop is CASSDHGREDTEAFF. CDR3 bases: TGTGCCAGCAGTGACCACGGCAGGGAGGACACTGAAGCTTTCTTT.

The DNA of the CDR3 is TGCGCCAGCAGCTTGGTTGGAATCCCCGAGCAGTACTTC. It is translated as CASSLVGIPEQYF. The chain combines TRBV5-1 with TRBJ2-7; D gene ambiguous. This CDR3 comprises 13 residues. The germline V gene has CDR1 SGHRS and CDR2 YFSETQ. The V end was cut by 0 bases, the J end by 6 bases, with 10 bases between.

CDR3 in amino acids: CASSPQGAVPQPQHF. The DNA for the CDR3 is TGTGCCAGCAGCCCACAGGGGGCAGTCCCGCAGCCCCAGCATTTT. The rearrangement joins TRBV6-5 to TRBJ1-5; 9 bases map to TRBD1. The CDR3 extends over 15 amino acids. CDR1 is MNHEY and CDR2 is SVGAGI in the germline V gene. V shed 6 bases and J 7 bases; nucleotides not matched to a gene: 10.

The CDR3: CASSRPGQYSPLHF. The DNA for the CDR3 is TGTGCCAGCAGCAGACCGGGACAGTATTCACCCCTCCACTTT. The V and J genes are TRBV11-2 and TRBJ1-6; 7 bases map to TRBD1. The CDR3 length is 14 residues. J gave up 8 bases and V 5 bases, and 6 bases lay outside the gene matches. Germline CDR1 reads SGHAT; CDR2 reads FQNNGV. The full variable domain, its missing parts supplied by reference TRBV11-2 and TRBJ1-6, is EAGVAQSPRYKIIEKRQSVAFWCNPISGHATLYWYQQILGQGPKLLIQFQNNGVVDDSQLPKDRFSAERLKGVDSTLKIQPAKLEDSAVYLCASSRPGQYSPLHFGNGTRLTVT.